Listed below are T cell receptor beta chains from one sample, sequenced in a study of shared clonotypes between healthy human individuals. Assay: immunoSEQ multiplex PCR; the TCRdb copy retains only in-frame clones and omits some. Found here are over 100,000 clones, 68% of them singletons; the top ten hold about 22%. Sequencing was carried out using memory CD8+ T cells sorted from blood. Receptors were obtained from a woman in her twenties or thirties in good health. Each CDR3 is given with its conserved first and last residue. D genes are given only for firm matches. Clone size is given for some rows only: seen once, a few or many times, or a class if the clone is expanded.

J: TRBJ2-1; D: -; size: -; V: TRBV15; CDR3: CATSKRGKGNNEQFF; DNA: TGTGCCACCAGCAAACGCGGGAAAGGAAACAATGAGCAGTTCTTC
J: TRBJ1-5; D: -; size: -; V: TRBV27; CDR3: CASSLSGRMEPYSNQPQHF; DNA: TGTGCCAGCAGTTTATCGGGCAGGATGGAACCATATAGCAATCAGCCCCAGCATTTT
J: TRBJ1-1; D: -; size: -; V: TRBV5-6; CDR3: CASSGGPTLGTEAFF; DNA: TGTGCCAGCAGCGGGGGACCGACGTTGGGAACTGAAGCTTTCTTT
J: TRBJ2-7; D: -; size: -; V: TRBV2; CDR3: CASSAGAVVWQYF; DNA: TGTGCCAGCAGCGCAGGGGCAGTTGTATGGCAGTACTTC
J: TRBJ1-1; D: -; size: -; V: TRBV6-4; CDR3: CASSVEGHTEAFF; DNA: TGTGCCAGCAGTGTCGAGGGACACACTGAAGCTTTCTTT
J: TRBJ2-3; D: -; size: -; V: TRBV7-3; CDR3: CASSLMATDTQYF; DNA: TGTGCCAGCAGCTTAATGGCCACAGATACGCAGTATTTT
J: TRBJ2-7; D: TRBD2; size: -; V: TRBV7-8; CDR3: CASSFRLAGLYEQYF; DNA: TGTGCCAGCAGCTTCCGACTAGCGGGCCTCTACGAGCAGTACTTC
J: TRBJ2-1; D: -; size: -; V: TRBV5-4; CDR3: CASSLADNYNEQFF; DNA: TGTGCCAGCAGCTTGGCAGACAACTACAATGAGCAGTTCTTC
J: TRBJ2-7; D: -; size: -; V: TRBV2; CDR3: CASTDGRNHYEQYF; DNA: TGTGCCAGCACAGACGGGCGGAACCACTACGAGCAGTACTTC
J: TRBJ2-1; D: TRBD1; size: -; V: TRBV4-1; CDR3: CASSQDFHRGSYNEQFF; DNA: TGCGCCAGCAGCCAAGACTTCCACAGGGGCTCCTACAATGAGCAGTTCTTC
J: TRBJ2-7; D: TRBD2; size: -; V: TRBV5-6; CDR3: CASSLDYSSGRPSSYEQYF; DNA: TGTGCCAGCAGCTTGGATTATTCTAGCGGGAGGCCAAGCTCCTACGAGCAGTACTTC
J: TRBJ2-7; D: -; size: -; V: TRBV28; CDR3: CASSLEGREPYEQYF; DNA: TGTGCCAGCAGTTTAGAGGGTAGGGAACCCTACGAGCAGTACTTC
J: TRBJ1-2; D: TRBD1; size: once; V: TRBV27; CDR3: CASSSWRTGYSGYTF; DNA: TGTGCCAGCAGTTCATGGAGGACAGGTTACTCTGGCTACACCTTC
J: TRBJ1-2; D: -; size: -; V: TRBV25-1; CDR3: CASSETDYGYTF; DNA: TGTGCCAGCAGTGAAACGGACTATGGCTACACCTTC
J: TRBJ2-2; D: -; size: -; V: TRBV2; CDR3: CASSDGVANTGELFF; DNA: TGTGCCAGCAGTGACGGGGTCGCGAACACCGGGGAGCTGTTTTTT
J: TRBJ1-2; D: -; size: -; V: TRBV7-8; CDR3: CASSPREGRMDGYTF; DNA: TGTGCCAGCAGCCCCCGTGAGGGAAGGATGGATGGCTACACCTTC
J: TRBJ2-2; D: TRBD1; size: -; V: TRBV16; CDR3: CASSQWDRINTGELFF; DNA: TGTGCCAGCAGCCAATGGGACAGGATTAACACCGGGGAGCTGTTTTTT
J: TRBJ1-1; D: -; size: -; V: TRBV7-6; CDR3: CASSLVANTEAFF; DNA: TGTGCCAGCAGCTTAGTAGCGAACACTGAAGCTTTCTTT
J: TRBJ2-3; D: -; size: once; V: TRBV5-5; CDR3: CASSLLYSAFTDTQYF; DNA: TGTGCCAGCAGCTTGCTCTACAGTGCTTTCACAGATACGCAGTATTTT
J: TRBJ2-3; D: TRBD1; size: -; V: TRBV5-1; CDR3: CASSLFGRGQDTQYF; DNA: TGCGCCAGCAGCTTGTTTGGCAGGGGGCAAGATACGCAGTATTTT
J: TRBJ1-4; D: -; size: medium-sized; V: TRBV9; CDR3: CASSFGGSPTEKLFF; DNA: TGTGCCAGCAGCTTCGGGGGCAGCCCAACGGAAAAACTGTTTTTT
J: TRBJ1-5; D: TRBD1; size: few; V: TRBV25-1; CDR3: CASSDADREGNQPQHF; DNA: TGTGCCAGCAGTGATGCGGACAGGGAGGGCAATCAGCCCCAGCATTTT
J: TRBJ1-2; D: TRBD1; size: -; V: TRBV2; CDR3: CASSEWGYPGQLGYTF; DNA: TGTGCCAGCAGTGAATGGGGCTACCCGGGACAGCTCGGCTACACCTTC
J: TRBJ2-3; D: TRBD2; size: -; V: TRBV7-9; CDR3: CASSLPPQREWRADTQYF; DNA: TGTGCCAGCAGCTTGCCCCCCCAGCGGGAGTGGAGGGCAGATACGCAGTATTTT
J: TRBJ2-5; D: -; size: -; V: TRBV9; CDR3: CASSVGGSQETQYF; DNA: TGTGCCAGCAGCGTAGGGGGAAGCCAAGAGACCCAGTACTTC
J: TRBJ2-5; D: TRBD1; size: many; V: TRBV7-8; CDR3: CASSLERGGRETQYF; DNA: TGTGCCAGCAGCTTAGAGAGAGGGGGCAGGGAGACCCAGTACTTC
J: TRBJ2-6; D: -; size: once; V: TRBV19; CDR3: CASSMGGANVLTF; DNA: TGTGCCAGTAGTATGGGAGGGGCCAACGTCCTGACTTTC
J: TRBJ2-1; D: TRBD2; size: -; V: TRBV6-6; CDR3: CASRQIAGEYYNEQFF; DNA: TGTGCCAGCAGACAGATAGCGGGAGAGTACTACAATGAGCAGTTCTTC
J: TRBJ2-2; D: -; size: -; V: TRBV10-3; CDR3: CAISASGELFF; DNA: TGTGCCATCAGTGCTTCCGGGGAGCTGTTTTTT
J: TRBJ2-7; D: -; size: -; V: TRBV11-2; CDR3: CASSLEPTVGRGYSGYEQYF; DNA: TGTGCCAGCAGCTTAGAACCAACGGTCGGCAGAGGCTATTCAGGCTACGAGCAGTACTTC
J: TRBJ2-7; D: -; size: -; V: TRBV2; CDR3: CASSDAEPYEQYF; DNA: TGTGCCAGCAGTGATGCAGAGCCCTACGAGCAGTACTTC
J: TRBJ2-1; D: TRBD2; size: once; V: TRBV28; CDR3: CASSLYRGGPDNEQFF; DNA: TGTGCCAGCAGTTTGTATCGGGGAGGGCCTGACAATGAGCAGTTCTTC
J: TRBJ1-1; D: TRBD1; size: once; V: TRBV5-4; CDR3: CASSSPQGDLNTEAFF; DNA: TGTGCCAGCAGCAGTCCGCAGGGGGACTTGAACACTGAAGCTTTCTTT
J: TRBJ1-1; D: -; size: many; V: TRBV19; CDR3: CASSIWAGDTEAFF; DNA: TGTGCCAGTAGTATTTGGGCCGGGGACACTGAAGCTTTCTTT
J: TRBJ2-1; D: -; size: -; V: TRBV29-1; CDR3: CSVENRDGLTYNEQFF; DNA: TGCAGCGTTGAGAACCGGGATGGACTTACCTACAATGAGCAGTTCTTC
J: TRBJ1-1; D: -; size: -; V: TRBV4-1; CDR3: CASSQDLSGNTEAFF; DNA: TGCGCCAGCAGCCAAGATCTTTCGGGGAACACTGAAGCTTTCTTT
J: TRBJ1-5; D: TRBD1; size: few; V: TRBV28; CDR3: CASRSGQATRGPQHF; DNA: TGTGCCAGCAGGAGTGGACAGGCAACCCGGGGGCCCCAGCATTTT
J: TRBJ2-2; D: -; size: -; V: TRBV7-7; CDR3: CASSQGQNTGELFF; DNA: TGTGCCAGCAGCCAGGGACAGAACACCGGGGAGCTGTTTTTT
J: TRBJ1-5; D: -; size: -; V: TRBV18; CDR3: CASSGGQSSNQPQHF; DNA: TGTGCCAGCTCTGGCGGACAGTCTAGCAATCAGCCCCAGCATTTT
J: TRBJ2-1; D: -; size: few; V: TRBV10-1; CDR3: CASSTLANEQFF; DNA: TGCGCCAGCAGTACACTCGCGAATGAGCAGTTCTTC
J: TRBJ2-1; D: -; size: many; V: TRBV25-1; CDR3: CASSVSGTKQNEQFF; DNA: TGTGCCAGCAGTGTTTCAGGAACAAAACAGAATGAGCAGTTCTTC
J: TRBJ1-5; D: -; size: -; V: TRBV10-2; CDR3: CASSGQYSNQPQHF; DNA: TGCGCCAGCAGTGGACAGTATAGCAATCAGCCCCAGCATTTT
J: TRBJ2-7; D: TRBD2; size: many; V: TRBV11-2; CDR3: CASSFTGDYPYEQYF; DNA: TGTGCCAGCAGCTTCACCGGGGACTACCCCTACGAGCAGTACTTC
J: TRBJ2-5; D: -; size: -; V: TRBV11-2; CDR3: CASSLGPGWTQYF; DNA: TGTGCCAGCAGCTTAGGACCAGGTTGGACCCAGTACTTC
J: TRBJ2-7; D: -; size: -; V: TRBV7-2; CDR3: CASSYPGTYEQYF; DNA: TGTGCCAGCAGCTACCCCGGCACCTACGAGCAGTACTTC
J: TRBJ1-4; D: TRBD1; size: -; V: TRBV7-9; CDR3: CASSPQGAPGGEKLFF; DNA: TGTGCCAGCAGCCCACAGGGGGCTCCGGGCGGGGAAAAACTGTTTTTT
J: TRBJ2-7; D: -; size: few; V: TRBV21-1; CDR3: CASKPYRGVRREQYF; DNA: TGTGCCAGCAAACCCTACAGGGGCGTGCGTCGAGAGCAGTACTTC
J: TRBJ1-5; D: -; size: -; V: TRBV21-1; CDR3: CASSKVTPGMGQPQHF; DNA: TGTGCCAGCAGCAAAGTTACCCCCGGGATGGGGCAGCCCCAGCATTTT